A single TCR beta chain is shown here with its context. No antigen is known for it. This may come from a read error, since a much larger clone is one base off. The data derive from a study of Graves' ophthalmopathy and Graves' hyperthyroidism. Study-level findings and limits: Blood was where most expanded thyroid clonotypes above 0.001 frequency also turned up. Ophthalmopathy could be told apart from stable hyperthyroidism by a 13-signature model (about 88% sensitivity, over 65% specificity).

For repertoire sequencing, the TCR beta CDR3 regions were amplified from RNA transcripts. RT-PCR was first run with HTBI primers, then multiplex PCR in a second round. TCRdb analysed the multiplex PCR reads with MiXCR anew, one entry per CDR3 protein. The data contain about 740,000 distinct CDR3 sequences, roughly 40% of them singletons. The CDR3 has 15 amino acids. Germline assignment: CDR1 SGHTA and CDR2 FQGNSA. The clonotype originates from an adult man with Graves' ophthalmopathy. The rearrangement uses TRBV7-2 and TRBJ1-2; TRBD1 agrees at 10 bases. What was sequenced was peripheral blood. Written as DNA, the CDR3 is TGTGCCAGCGGCTTAGGCGGACAGGGGGAGTATGGCTACACCTTC. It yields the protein CASGLGGQGEYGYTF.